This TCR beta chain was recovered during a study of cytomegalovirus exposure and HLA in healthy donors. General study results and limits: There was a cluster of highly shared sequence variants that was likely a sequencing artifact. Apart from CMV serostatus, no immune exposure information was available. A later analysis, which compared TCR beta chains of equal frequency, found the HLA-associated ones more clonally expanded.

The PCR had 60 Vbeta and 13 Jbeta primers. TCRdb's table, derived via immunoSEQ multiplex PCR, lists solely in-frame clones and lacks some. The sample shows about 89,000 clones, 85% of them seen only once. V dropped 4 bases and J dropped 4; count of bases not matched to a gene: 5. This CDR3 region has 14 residues. Per germline, CDR1 SGHRS and CDR2 YFSETQ. Points on this clone: What it binds is not known.

The genes are TRBV5-1 and TRBJ2-5; TRBD2 matches 9 bases. This clonotype originated in a man in his forties or fifties in good health and CMV-seropositive. The sequenced sample was PBMCs. In DNA, the CDR3 is TGCGCCAGCAGCAGGGAGACTAGCGGAGAGACCCAGTACTTC. Translated, it gives CASSRETSGETQYF.